These 26 T cell receptor beta chains originate from one sample sequenced in a study of blood T cell repertoires in COVID-19. Only in-frame clones appear in the TCRdb table, and some are missing; sequencing was by immunoSEQ multiplex PCR. Among some 180,000 clones listed, roughly three quarters were seen once. The sample was PBMCs or T cells enriched from blood (not recorded which). The receptor source for this set is a man aged 55 to 70 who had been exposed to COVID-19.

This clone was seen ten or more times. The gene calls are TRBV30 and TRBJ1-3; D gene unclear. Per germline, CDR1 GTSNPN and CDR2 SVGIG (reference sequence). The CDR3 has 13 amino acids. V lost 4 bases and J lost 9, with 16 bases in between. CDR3 amino acids: CAWKGEGGSTIYF. Here the CDR3 DNA reads TGTGCCTGGAAAGGAGAGGGAGGGAGCACCATATATTTT.

V and J are TRBV27 and TRBJ2-1, with TRBD1 identical over 9 bases. This CDR3 contains 17 residues. V gave up 5 bases and J gave up 3 bases; unmatched junction bases: 11. Germline CDR1 and CDR2: MNHEY and SMNVEV (reference sequence). The CDR3 DNA is TGTGCCAGCAGTCGCCGGGACAGGGCAACCTTCTACAATGAGCAGTTCTTC. Translated: CASSRRDRATFYNEQFF.

The chain carries TRBV21-1 and TRBJ2-1; the table assigns TRBD2, which was not confirmed against the DNA. TRBV21-1 represents a pseudogene. This CDR3 spans 15 amino acids. CDR3 nucleotides: TGTGCCAGCAGCCAGCGGGAGAGGTCCTACAATGAGCAGTTCTTC. Its translation is CASSQRERSYNEQFF.

The chain joins TRBV28 to TRBJ1-5; the match to TRBD1 covers 9 bases. Germline trimming cut 6 bases from V and 4 bases from J; bases unmatched to any gene: 7. CDR3 size: 15 residues. The V gene's germline CDR1 is MDHEN and CDR2 SYDVKM. The CDR3 DNA follows: TGTGCCAGCAGGTGGGGACAGGGTCTAAATCAGCCCCAGCATTTT. It codes for CASRWGQGLNQPQHF. Based on the CDR3 plus reference TRBV28 and TRBJ1-5, the full variable domain is DVKVTQSSRYLVKRTGEKVFLECVQDMDHENMFWYRQDPGLGLRLIYFSYDVKMKEKGDIPEGYSVSREKKERFSLILESASTNQTSMYLCASRWGQGLNQPQHFGDGTRLSIL.

The chain joins TRBV19 to TRBJ2-1, with 11 bases that match TRBD2. V was pared by 2 bases and J by 10 bases, with 4 bases of the junction left unmatched. There are 14 residues in the CDR3. Germline assignment: CDR1 LNHDA and CDR2 SQIVND (reference sequence). CDR3 sequence: CASSIKASGREQFF. For the CDR3, the DNA is TGTGCCAGTAGTATAAAGGCTAGCGGGAGGGAGCAGTTCTTC.

The chain couples TRBV29-1 to TRBJ1-1, with D perhaps TRBD1 (5 bases). Trimming shortened V by 7 bases and J by 1 base, and 10 bases separated the two germline ends. CDR3 length: 12 residues. Germline V gene data show CDR1 as SQVTM and CDR2 as ANQGSEA. The CDR3 nucleotides are TGCAGCGGCCTGGGGCAGAACACTGAAGCTTTCTTT. Translated, it gives CSGLGQNTEAFF.

Only a few counts were recorded for this clone. This rearrangement joins TRBV7-2 to TRBJ1-6; perhaps TRBD1 as D (5 bases). The CDR3 sequence is 15 residues long. V lost 7 bases to trimming and J lost 5 bases, with 15 bases between them. The germline CDR1 and CDR2 sequences are SGHTA and FQGNSA. CDR3 in amino acids: CASTSGGMDNSPLHF. The CDR3 DNA follows: TGTGCCAGCACTTCCGGGGGGATGGATAATTCACCCCTCCACTTT.

This rearrangement joins TRBV18 to TRBJ2-1; 7 positions match TRBD2. J lost 4 bases, V lost 3 bases, and 6 bases had no gene match. The V gene's germline CDR1 is KGHSH and CDR2 LQKENI. The CDR3 spans 15 residues. The CDR3 spells CASSPGSSGYNEQFF. Here the CDR3 DNA reads TGTGCCAGCTCACCTGGGAGTAGCGGGTACAATGAGCAGTTCTTC.

The rearrangement links TRBV5-1 to TRBJ1-1; no clear D. This CDR3 comprises 15 residues. Trimming removed 0 bases at V and 0 bases at J, with 9 bases between. In germline, CDR1 is SGHRS, CDR2 YFSETQ. DNA of the CDR3: TGCGCCAGCAGCTTGGGCGGCAGATTGAACACTGAAGCTTTCTTT. It specifies CASSLGGRLNTEAFF. Looking up the rest from reference TRBV5-1 and TRBJ1-1 gives the full variable domain: KAGVTQTPRYLIKTRGQQVTLSCSPISGHRSVSWYQQTPGQGLQFLFEYFSETQRNKGNFPGRFSGRQFSNSRSEMNVSTLELGDSALYLCASSLGGRLNTEAFFGQGTRLTVV.

Comments on this clone: One end of the junction is discordant with germline, which a read error may explain. V is TRBV2 and J is TRBJ2-1, with 8 bases aligning to TRBD2. The CDR3 has 14 amino acids. CDR1 and CDR2 from the germline V gene are SNHLY and FYNNEI. The CDR3 sequence is CASSGGPGGTSPLF. The CDR3 nucleotides are TGTGCCAGCAGTGGAGGGCCGGGAGGGACCTCACCGCTCTTC.

The V gene is TRBV4-1, the J gene TRBJ1-5; no clear D. This CDR3 contains 15 residues. Trimming took 0 bases from V and 6 from J, leaving 12 bases between them. Per the germline V gene, CDR1 is MGHRA and CDR2 is YSYEKL. The CDR3 protein is CASSQDMRGIQPQHF. The CDR3 nucleotides read TGCGCCAGCAGCCAAGATATGCGGGGAATTCAGCCCCAGCATTTT.

The rearrangement links TRBV5-1 to TRBJ1-1; D perhaps matches TRBD1 (5 bases). Deletions cut 4 bases from V and 3 bases from J, with 10 bases between. CDR1 and CDR2 from the germline V gene are SGHRS and YFSETQ. The length of the CDR3 is 13 residues. The CDR3: CASSPGGDTEAFF. CDR3 DNA sequence: TGCGCCAGCAGCCCCGGGGGTGACACTGAAGCTTTCTTT.

J is TRBJ2-1 and V is TRBV7-8; maybe TRBD2 (6 bases). Germline V lookup: CDR1 SGHVS, CDR2 FQNEAQ. The CDR3 consists of 14 residues. V lost 4 bases to trimming and J lost 9 bases, with 16 bases between them. CDR3 amino acids: CASSSRDWWGEQFF. CDR3 nucleotide sequence: TGTGCCAGCAGCTCGAGGGACTGGTGGGGTGAGCAGTTCTTC.

In regard to this clone: A read error may account for a junction end that differs from germline. J is TRBJ2-7 and V is TRBV5-8, with 8 bases fitting TRBD1. The germline V gene encodes CDR1 SGHTS and CDR2 YDEGEE. The CDR3 is made up of 11 amino acids. CDR3 loop: CASRRTGTGAF. The CDR3 DNA reads TGTGCCAGCAGACGAACCGGGACAGGTGCATTC.

The rearrangement links TRBV5-4 to TRBJ2-1, with TRBD1 identical over 12 bases. This CDR3 contains 15 residues. The trim removed 4 bases at V and 10 bases at J, leaving 9 bases unmatched. CDR1 and CDR2 (germline): SGHNT, YYREEE (reference sequence). For the CDR3, the DNA is TGTGCCAGCAGCCCGGGACAGGGGGCGATTATCGAGCAGTTCTTC. Translated: CASSPGQGAIIEQFF.

The rearrangement joins TRBV21-1 to TRBJ2-7; whether TRBD2, the table's D call, matches the DNA was not checked. TRBV21-1 is given as a pseudogene. The CDR3 is 16 residues long. CDR3 sequence (DNA): TGTGCCAGCAGCACTCTAGGAGCTAGCGGGACCTACGAGCAGTACTTC. Translated, it gives CASSTLGASGTYEQYF.

Comments on this clone: At one end the junction does not follow the germline gene, possibly because of a read error. The gene calls are TRBV10-3 and TRBJ1-2, with 9 bases identical to TRBD1. This CDR3 contains 15 residues. Germline V gene data show CDR1 as ENHRY and CDR2 as SYGVKD. The CDR3, as DNA: TGTGCCATCGGTGACAGGGGGGAACCTTCCTATGGCTACACCTTC. This codes for CAIGDRGEPSYGYTF.

The rearrangement links TRBV28 to TRBJ2-7; D is unresolved. V dropped 7 bases and J dropped 0 bases, with 13 bases sitting between them. Germline CDR1 and CDR2: MDHEN and SYDVKM. The length of the CDR3 is 14 residues. The CDR3 here is CASTSYSISYEQYF. The CDR3 coding sequence is TGTGCCAGCACCTCGTACTCGATCTCCTACGAGCAGTACTTC.

The chain combines TRBV7-2 with TRBJ1-2; D may be TRBD1 (6 bases). CDR1 is SGHTA and CDR2 is FQGNSA in the germline V gene. The V end lost 0 bases, the J end lost 2 bases, and 10 bases lay between the germline ends. The CDR3 length is 15 residues. This CDR3 is CASSLAGAGNYGYTF. In DNA form, the CDR3 reads TGTGCCAGCAGCTTAGCGGGGGCAGGGAACTATGGCTACACCTTC.

This clone came up many times. V and J are TRBV5-1 and TRBJ1-4; D call uncertain. Germline V gene sequence: CDR1 SGHRS, CDR2 YFSETQ. The CDR3 has 14 residues. Trimming cost V 0 bases and J 4 bases, with 7 bases left between them. Written as DNA, the CDR3 is TGCGCCAGCAGCTTGGGAGGGAATAATGAAAAACTGTTTTTT. Residues: CASSLGGNNEKLFF. Filled out from reference TRBV5-1 and TRBJ1-4, the complete variable domain reads KAGVTQTPRYLIKTRGQQVTLSCSPISGHRSVSWYQQTPGQGLQFLFEYFSETQRNKGNFPGRFSGRQFSNSRSEMNVSTLELGDSALYLCASSLGGNNEKLFFGSGTQLSVL.

This clone was found many times. The rearrangement links TRBV27 to TRBJ2-7, with a weak D call TRBD2 (6 bases). Germline V gene sequence: CDR1 MNHEY, CDR2 SMNVEV (reference sequence). V was clipped by 4 bases and J by 6 bases, with 19 bases between them. The CDR3 runs 15 residues. CDR3 sequence: CASSYSLGGQGEQYF. The CDR3 bases are TGTGCCAGCAGTTATAGTTTAGGAGGGCAGGGCGAGCAGTACTTC.

The V and J genes are TRBV5-1 and TRBJ1-6; no definite D call. With 0 bases removed from V and 8 bases from J, the gap between germline ends came to 12 bases. The CDR3 has 15 amino acids. The V gene's germline CDR1 is SGHRS and CDR2 YFSETQ. The CDR3 sequence: CASSLAGENHSPLHF. For the CDR3, the DNA is TGCGCCAGCAGCTTGGCCGGGGAAAATCATTCACCCCTCCACTTT.

The chain couples TRBV7-9 to TRBJ2-2; 8 bases align to TRBD2. The CDR3 is 16 amino acids. Trimming removed 5 bases from V and 3 bases from J; junction bases left unmatched: 8. The germline CDR1 and CDR2 sequences are SEHNR and FQNEAQ (reference sequence). The CDR3 sequence: CASSPLGLVDTGELFF. The CDR3 nucleotides are TGTGCCAGCAGCCCACTGGGACTAGTAGACACCGGGGAGCTGTTTTTT.

The chain combines TRBV28 with TRBJ2-7; 8 nucleotides agree with TRBD1. Germline CDR1 and CDR2: MDHEN and SYDVKM. The CDR3 is 15 amino acids. J was trimmed by 6 bases and V by 5 bases; bases with no gene match: 12. The CDR3 region has the DNA TGTGCCAGCAGTCCCCCGGACAGGGATTTGCCCGAGCAGTACTTC. Amino acids: CASSPPDRDLPEQYF.

This chain uses TRBV7-3 with TRBJ2-1; D is ambiguous. This CDR3 region has 14 residues. The V gene's germline CDR1 is SGHTA and CDR2 FQGTGA. Trimming cost V 5 bases and J 10 bases, with 18 bases left between them. CDR3 nucleotides: TGTGCCAGCAGCACCTCCGGCGGCCCCAGCGAGCAGTTCTTC. Protein product: CASSTSGGPSEQFF. The full variable domain, with the rest looked up from reference TRBV7-3 and TRBJ2-1, is GAGVSQTPSNKVTEKGKYVELRCDPISGHTALYWYRQSLGQGPEFLIYFQGTGAADDSGLPNDRFFAVRPEGSVSTLKIQRTERGDSAVYLCASSTSGGPSEQFFGPGTRLTVL.

The chain recombines TRBV27 with TRBJ2-1; 16 nucleotides align to TRBD2. V was clipped by 8 bases and J by 4 bases; unmatched bases: 2. The CDR3 is 15 amino acids. Germline lookup yields CDR1 MNHEY and CDR2 SMNVEV (reference sequence). In nucleotides, the CDR3 is TGTGCCAGCGGGACTAGCGGGAGGGGTTACAATGAGCAGTTCTTC. As protein: CASGTSGRGYNEQFF.